Listed below are T cell receptor beta chains from one sample, sequenced in a study of the immune and genomic landscape of osteosarcoma. TCRdb's table, derived via immunoSEQ multiplex PCR, lists solely in-frame clones and lacks some. The sample table sets out roughly 51 clones. Sequences were obtained from tumor tissue from a local recurrence in the humerus. These receptors were collected from a man in his late teens or twenties with osteosarcoma. CDR3s leave out the opening cysteine and the closing phenylalanine or tryptophan. Each record gives: J gene, V gene, CDR3 protein.

>TRBJ2-1|TRBV19
ASRVSSGGRYNEQF
>TRBJ2-7|TRBV6-1
ASSEGDSSYEQY
>TRBJ2-5|TRBV5-1
ASSSPRQETQY
>TRBJ2-7|TRBV27
ASSHYEQY
>TRBJ1-2|TRBV5-4
ASSSGGTGRNYGYT
>TRBJ1-2|TRBV4-1
ASSLKTAGGDHYGYT
>TRBJ1-2|TRBV2
ASSESIQGG
>TRBJ2-6|TRBV27
ASSAPYWLQSRANVLT
>TRBJ2-5|TRBV15
ATSLLAGETQY
>TRBJ2-3|TRBV4-2
ASSQDSGRARDTQY
>TRBJ2-5|TRBV28
ASSDCNRITVDETQY
>TRBJ2-1|TRBV14
ASSQDPGQGDNEQF
>TRBJ2-6|TRBV5-7
ASGLALAQSRANVLT
>TRBJ2-1|TRBV27
ASSSNSGKYNEQF
>TRBJ2-3|TRBV7-6
ASSFAGRPSGADTQY
>TRBJ2-3|TRBV5-1
ASSYYFRDGTVADTQY
>TRBJ2-3|TRBV27
ASLARPFPGLPSDILTDTQY
>TRBJ1-6|TRBV5-1
ASSLDRNSPLH
>TRBJ2-6|TRBV25-1
ASSKAKTGQSRANVLT
>TRBJ1-2|TRBV10-2
ASSESSDVYGYT
>TRBJ1-2|TRBV5-4
ASGKTYGYT
>TRBJ2-3|TRBV18
ASSPRFRSGTPDGIDTQY
>TRBJ2-4|TRBV12-5
ASGPGDIQY
>TRBJ2-5|TRBV5-1
ASSSPQQETQY
>TRBJ1-5|TRBV9
ASSVGGSYNQPQH